These 15 T cell receptor beta chains were all obtained from the same sample, sequenced in a study of blood T cell repertoires in COVID-19. The repertoire was sequenced with immunoSEQ multiplex PCR; TCRdb's copy has only in-frame clones and lacks some. This sample has 250,000 to 300,000 clones; approximately 85% occur once, and the top ten carry approximately 5.1%. The sample comprised peripheral blood. Receptor source: a man in his fifties or sixties with active or convalescent COVID-19.

The rearrangement joins TRBV5-1 to TRBJ2-6; 11 bases match TRBD2. Germline CDR1 SGHRS, CDR2 YFSETQ. This CDR3 comprises 17 residues. V was pared by 4 bases and J by 4 bases, with 7 bases of the junction left unmatched. The CDR3, as DNA: TGCGCCAGCAGCGCGACTAGCGGGATCGTGGGGGCCAACGTCCTGACTTTC. This codes for CASSATSGIVGANVLTF.

The rearrangement joins TRBV2 to TRBJ1-2; D not certain. Germline V gene sequence: CDR1 SNHLY, CDR2 FYNNEI. Trimming stripped 6 bases from V and 1 base from J, with 9 bases between. This CDR3 region has 13 residues. CDR3 bases: TGTGCCAGCAGAAAACTAGATAACTATGGCTACACCTTC. It is translated as CASRKLDNYGYTF.

This rearrangement joins TRBV19 to TRBJ2-1; D gene ambiguous. The germline V and J ends were trimmed by 5 bases and 2 bases, with 16 bases remaining between them. Germline V CDR1 and CDR2: LNHDA, SQIVND (reference sequence). This CDR3 region has 16 residues. CDR3: CASSLSPALTYNEQFF. The CDR3 region has the DNA TGTGCCAGTAGTCTCAGTCCAGCGCTTACCTACAATGAGCAGTTCTTC.

The chain uses TRBV7-2 and TRBJ2-1; 8 positions match TRBD2. Germline V CDR1 and CDR2: SGHTA, FQGNSA. The CDR3 sequence is 15 residues long. V shed 5 bases and J 6 bases; nucleotides not matched to a gene: 9. The CDR3 region has the DNA TGTGCCAGCAGCCAGGGACTAGTAGCCTCCAATGAGCAGTTCTTC. Its protein is CASSQGLVASNEQFF.

This rearrangement joins TRBV7-9 to TRBJ1-4; no clear D. Germline CDR1 SEHNR, CDR2 FQNEAQ (reference sequence). Deletions cut 3 bases from V and 8 bases from J, with 7 bases between. This CDR3 spans 12 amino acids. CDR3 in DNA: TGTGCCAGCAGCTTGACTGGGGAAAAACTGTTTTTT. Its translation: CASSLTGEKLFF.

The CDR3 sequence: CASSPLPGHRGTEAFF. CDR3 sequence (DNA): TGTGCCAGCTCACCGTTACCGGGACACCGGGGAACTGAAGCTTTCTTT. The V and J genes are TRBV18 and TRBJ1-1, with D maybe TRBD1 (6 bases). There are 16 residues in the CDR3. The germline V and J ends were trimmed by 3 bases and 5 bases, with 19 bases remaining between them. Germline V CDR1 and CDR2: KGHSH, LQKENI.

This clone appeared a few times. The V and J genes are TRBV6-2 or TRBV6-3 and TRBJ1-1; D is undetermined. This CDR3 contains 14 residues. The V and J ends lost 0 bases and 5 bases respectively, with 10 bases between them. From germline, CDR1 is MNHEY and CDR2 SVGEGT. Here the CDR3 reads CASSYSEGTTEAFF. CDR3 coding DNA: TGTGCCAGCAGTTACTCGGAGGGAACGACTGAAGCTTTCTTT.

The chain uses TRBV2 and TRBJ2-7, with TRBD2 matching over 14 bases. Germline-derived CDR1 and CDR2 are SNHLY and FYNNEI. The ends lost 7 bases at V and 1 base at J; junction bases unmatched: 6. The CDR3 has 16 amino acids. CDR3 amino acids: CASKVGLAGESYEQYF. CDR3 in DNA: TGTGCCAGCAAGGTGGGACTAGCGGGAGAGTCCTACGAGCAGTACTTC.

J is TRBJ2-7 and V is TRBV30, with 9 positions matching TRBD1. The CDR3 contains 15 residues. The germline gives CDR1 GTSNPN, CDR2 SVGIG (reference sequence). The V gene end was trimmed by 2 bases and the J gene end by 2 bases; junction bases not matched to a gene: 7. CDR3 DNA: TGTGCCTGGAGTACCCCGGGACAGGGTCCCTACGAGCAGTACTTC. Its protein is CAWSTPGQGPYEQYF.

The rearrangement uses TRBV19 and TRBJ1-1; D is uncertain. V dropped 7 bases and J dropped 5 bases, with 11 bases sitting between them. Looked up from germline, CDR1 is LNHDA and CDR2 is SQIVND (reference sequence). CDR3 length: 12 residues. CDR3 coding DNA: TGTGCCAGTATAAGTCGGGGTACTGAAGCTTTCTTT. It translates to CASISRGTEAFF. The full variable domain, with the rest looked up from reference TRBV19 and TRBJ1-1, is DGGITQSPKYLFRKEGQNVTLSCEQNLNHDAMYWYRQDPGQGLRLIYYSQIVNDFQKGDIAEGYSVSREKKESFPLTVTSAQKNPTAFYLCASISRGTEAFFGQGTRLTVV.

The rearrangement links TRBV7-2 to TRBJ2-1; 12 nucleotides align to TRBD2. With 6 bases clipped from V and 6 bases from J, the junction kept 9 bases outside the gene matches. CDR3 length: 16 amino acids. Germline loops: CDR1 SGHTA, CDR2 FQGNSA. CDR3 sequence reads: CASRQPGLAGLNEQFF. As DNA, the CDR3 is TGTGCCAGCAGGCAACCGGGACTAGCGGGTCTCAATGAGCAGTTCTTC. Using reference TRBV7-2 and TRBJ2-1 for the parts outside the CDR3, the full variable domain is GAGVSQSPSNKVTEKGKDVELRCDPISGHTALYWYRQSLGQGLEFLIYFQGNSAPDKSGLPSDRFSAERTGGSVSTLTIQRTQQEDSAVYLCASRQPGLAGLNEQFFGPGTRLTVL.

J is TRBJ1-2 and V is TRBV19; TRBD1 aligns across 9 bases. The J segment lost 5 bases and the V segment lost 3 bases, leaving 7 bases of the junction unmatched. Per the germline V gene, CDR1 is LNHDA and CDR2 is SQIVND (reference sequence). The CDR3 covers 15 residues. The CDR3, as DNA: TGTGCCAGTAGTATTCAAATGGGACAGGGATATGGCTACACCTTC. This sequence encodes CASSIQMGQGYGYTF. Complete variable domain (other parts from reference TRBV19 and TRBJ1-2): DGGITQSPKYLFRKEGQNVTLSCEQNLNHDAMYWYRQDPGQGLRLIYYSQIVNDFQKGDIAEGYSVSREKKESFPLTVTSAQKNPTAFYLCASSIQMGQGYGYTFGSGTRLTVV.

The rearrangement joins TRBV11-2 to TRBJ1-1; D not resolved. The length of the CDR3 is 12 residues. The germline gives CDR1 SGHAT, CDR2 FQNNGV. Trimming stripped 6 bases from V and 6 bases from J, with 11 bases between. CDR3 loop: CASRSGGAEAFF. In DNA, the CDR3 is TGTGCCAGCAGGAGCGGTGGGGCTGAAGCTTTCTTT. The full variable domain, completed using reference TRBV11-2 and TRBJ1-1, is EAGVAQSPRYKIIEKRQSVAFWCNPISGHATLYWYQQILGQGPKLLIQFQNNGVVDDSQLPKDRFSAERLKGVDSTLKIQPAKLEDSAVYLCASRSGGAEAFFGQGTRLTVV.

CDR3 bases: TGCAGTGCTAGTGAGAACAAAAAACTGTTTTTT. Translation: CSASENKKLFF. The chain has TRBV20-1 and TRBJ1-4; D is uncertain. This CDR3 contains 11 residues. Germline loops: CDR1 DFQATT, CDR2 SNEGSKA (reference sequence). V lost 3 bases and J 9 bases, leaving 8 bases between the germline ends.

On this clone: One junction end disagrees with the germline gene, perhaps due to a read error. The rearrangement joins TRBV12-3 or TRBV12-4 to TRBJ2-3; tentatively, D is TRBD1 (5 bases). This CDR3 is built from 11 residues. CDR3 DNA: TGTGCCAGCAGTCTAACCGGAGACAGCGTTTTT. Its translation: CASSLTGDSVF.